The 12 T cell receptor beta chains below all came from one sample that was sequenced in a study of glioma-infiltrating T cells after dendritic cell vaccination. Only in-frame clones appear in the TCRdb table, and some are missing; sequencing was by immunoSEQ multiplex PCR. The table has 99,000 or so clones, 90% seen once. Time point indicated: after dendritic cell vaccination, including at tumor progression/relapse. The input for sequencing was blood, taken after dendritic cell vaccination. The origin of the receptors is a human donor with glioblastoma.

The CDR3 coding sequence is TGTGCCAGCTTATCCGACTTGCTAAGCACAGATACGCAGTATTTT. Residues: CASLSDLLSTDTQYF. The rearrangement uses TRBV2 and TRBJ2-3, with no clear D. With 8 bases removed from V and 0 bases from J, the gap between germline ends came to 15 bases. The germline V gene encodes CDR1 SNHLY and CDR2 FYNNEI. The CDR3 sequence is 15 residues long.

This clone was counted once. J is TRBJ1-1 and V is TRBV7-2, with D perhaps TRBD1 (6 bases). The V and J ends lost 1 base and 6 bases respectively, with 12 bases between them. CDR3 length: 14 amino acids. Germline CDR1 and CDR2: SGHTA and FQGNSA. The CDR3 nucleotides are TGTGCCAGCAGCTTAGGATCAGGGGTTGCTGAAGCTTTCTTT. Protein: CASSLGSGVAEAFF.

The chain has TRBV4-1 and TRBJ2-1, with D unresolved. This CDR3 comprises 15 residues. Germline assignment: CDR1 MGHRA and CDR2 YSYEKL. Trimming removed 1 base at V and 2 bases at J, with 9 bases between. The CDR3 region is CASSQGPGTYNEQFF. CDR3 bases: TGCGCCAGCAGCCAAGGTCCAGGAACCTACAATGAGCAGTTCTTC.

This clone was seen only a few times. The chain carries TRBV30 and TRBJ2-3, with 8 bases fitting TRBD2. This CDR3 region has 17 residues. Losses at the gene ends were 0 bases for V and 2 bases for J; bases not matched to a gene: 10. CDR1 and CDR2 (germline): GTSNPN, SVGIG (reference sequence). The CDR3, as DNA: TGTGCCTGGAGTGTACCGGGGGGGGTAACACTCACAGATACGCAGTATTTT. Its protein product is CAWSVPGGVTLTDTQYF.

This clone occurred once. The V call is TRBV19, the J call TRBJ1-5; 10 positions match TRBD1. After removal of 5 bases from V and 6 bases from J, the junction contained 4 bases not matched to a gene. The CDR3 runs to 14 residues. Germline lookup yields CDR1 LNHDA and CDR2 SQIVND (reference sequence). CDR3 loop: CASSVTGGGQPQHF. The CDR3 DNA sequence: TGTGCCAGTAGTGTGACAGGGGGCGGTCAGCCCCAGCATTTT.

The genes are TRBV5-1 and TRBJ2-1; TRBD2 aligns across 11 bases. In germline, CDR1 is SGHRS, CDR2 YFSETQ. This CDR3 is 16 amino acids long. Unmatched junction bases numbered 6, after V lost 3 bases and J lost 4 bases. The CDR3, as DNA: TGCGCCAGCAGCTCGGGACTAGCGGAGATGTACAATGAGCAGTTCTTC. It codes for CASSSGLAEMYNEQFF.

The chain links TRBV28 to TRBJ1-5; 7 nucleotides align to TRBD1. CDR1 and CDR2 (germline): MDHEN, SYDVKM. The CDR3 runs 14 residues. The junction had 10 bases not matched to a gene; V was cut back by 7 bases and J by 7 bases. The CDR3 DNA follows: TGTGCCAGCACCCCCGAGGGGGCGCGGCAGCCCCAGCATTTT. Protein product: CASTPEGARQPQHF.

The chain couples TRBV5-1 to TRBJ1-1; D call uncertain. V lost 0 bases, J lost 11 bases, and 11 bases lay in between. Germline loops: CDR1 SGHRS, CDR2 YFSETQ. This CDR3 contains 12 residues. This CDR3 reads CASSLGGEMAFF. The CDR3 nucleotides read TGCGCCAGCAGCTTGGGTGGGGAGATGGCTTTCTTT. Looking up the rest from reference TRBV5-1 and TRBJ1-1 gives the full variable domain: KAGVTQTPRYLIKTRGQQVTLSCSPISGHRSVSWYQQTPGQGLQFLFEYFSETQRNKGNFPGRFSGRQFSNSRSEMNVSTLELGDSALYLCASSLGGEMAFFGQGTRLTVV.

The chain recombines TRBV25-1 with TRBJ2-7; 8 bases match TRBD2. The trim removed 11 bases at V and 6 bases at J, leaving 9 bases unmatched. This CDR3 region has 12 residues. Germline V gene data show CDR1 as MGHDK and CDR2 as SYGVNS. The CDR3 loop reads CAVAGGAFEQYF. CDR3 nucleotides: TGTGCCGTGGCGGGGGGCGCTTTCGAGCAGTACTTC.

The chain combines TRBV10-3 with TRBJ1-1; D not resolved. Germline lookup yields CDR1 ENHRY and CDR2 SYGVKD. This CDR3 contains 13 residues. Trimming took off 3 bases at V and 1 base at J, with 6 bases between the two ends. Here the CDR3 reads CAISETENTEAFF. CDR3 coding DNA: TGTGCCATCAGTGAAACAGAGAACACTGAAGCTTTCTTT.

This rearrangement joins TRBV29-1 to TRBJ2-5; TRBD2 matches at 9 bases. The CDR3 is 15 residues long. CDR1 SQVTM and CDR2 ANQGSEA come from the germline V gene. J gave up 0 bases and V 4 bases, and 6 bases lay outside the gene matches. The CDR3 region is CSVVGASGNQETQYF. The CDR3 DNA is TGCAGCGTTGTCGGGGCTAGCGGGAACCAAGAGACCCAGTACTTC.

V gene TRBV29-1 combines with J gene TRBJ2-7; 8 bases agree with TRBD1. This CDR3 contains 14 residues. Germline V lookup: CDR1 SQVTM, CDR2 ANQGSEA. The trim removed 5 bases at V and 4 bases at J, leaving 10 bases unmatched. The CDR3 is CSVTAGGGGYEQYF. For the CDR3, the DNA is TGCAGCGTTACCGCAGGGGGCGGAGGTTACGAGCAGTACTTC.